Reported below is one T cell receptor (beta chain). Which antigen it targets is not known. The input lacks base qualities; no much larger clone sits a single base away. Peripheral blood CD8+ and CD4+ T cells from healthy donors, Susac syndrome patients and multiple sclerosis patients were profiled by high-throughput TCR beta sequencing. Recently defined diagnostic criteria for definite or probable disease were met by the Susac syndrome patients. CD8+ TEMRA cells were enriched by FACS, while bulk CD8+ and CD4+ T cells were purified by magnetic negative isolation. Blood was drawn into EDTA tubes, processed within 24 hours, and PBMCs were isolated by density gradient centrifugation. PBMCs intended for TCR sequencing were frozen in liquid nitrogen and were later thawed in a 37 degrees C water bath. A purity of at least 90% was achieved for sorted or isolated CD4+, CD8+ and CD8+ TEMRA cells. These data belong to a study of CD8 T cells in Susac syndrome (dated by TCRdb to the late 2010s). Regarding the research as a whole: Of the Susac syndrome patients who were sequenced, eight were in clinical remission while five or six had clinically active disease. Susac syndrome patients were therapy-naive, on corticosteroids (some also receiving IVIg), or on IVIg alone at blood withdrawal. The study used repertoire sequencing to test whether antigen drove CD8+ T cell activation and differentiation in Susac syndrome. Summary of the overall study and its limitations: The TCR sequencing and HLA analysis was acknowledged to have included a relatively small number of individuals. In patients with Susac syndrome, the CD4+ T cell repertoire showed no detectable clonal expansion.

Including the terminal cysteine and phenylalanine, the CDR3 comprises 15 residues. Just the 45-base CDR3 DNA is kept, in frame starting at base 1. Relative to germline, V is missing 6 bases and J is missing 1 base, with 7 bases of the junction outside any gene match. According to the germline V gene (reference sequence), CDR1 reads DFQATT and CDR2 reads SNEGSKA. RNA was extracted with the RNeasy kit and about 0.5 to 1 ug was reverse transcribed using random hexamers. TCR beta CDR3 regions were amplified with the immunoSEQ multiplex PCR assay covering 54 Vbeta and 13 Jbeta segments. Bias from PCR amplification was corrected by using a synthetic template baseline for primer optimization and for computational correction. Per the original workflow: Reads were assigned to V, D and J genes according to IMGT and analyzed in immunoSEQ Analyzer, with only productive sequences retained. Clonality was calculated as one minus the Shannon entropy normalized by log2 of the number of productive unique sequences. Public and private clones were assessed among the 100 most prevalent clones of each patient and control. Clones were defined as Susac-specific if absent from the healthy and MS cohorts, from under 1,200 published viral clones and from other ImmuneACCESS disease sequences. Clones were called with MiXCR by TCRdb after fastp trimmed the public reads at Q25, and only in-frame beta chains were retained. All rows with the same CDR3 protein become a single entry with the most common DNA and genes. These V and J calls originate from TCRdb's pipeline instead of the authors' own analysis. This sample lists about 140,000 distinct CDR3 sequences; approximately 96% were detected once. 0.065% to 0.095% of the sample is held by the ten biggest clonotypes.

This chain is built from TRBV20-1 and TRBJ2-3; 10 nucleotides in the junction match TRBD1. This sequence originates from a human donor with Susac syndrome. The source material was CD4+ T cells from PBMCs. The sequenced DNA: TGCAGTGCCATGGGAGGGACAGGGGGCACAGATACGCAGTATTTT. This encodes CSAMGGTGGTDTQYF.